The 5 T cell receptor beta chains listed next were all sequenced from one sample in a study of graft-versus-host responses after intestinal transplantation. Assay: immunoSEQ multiplex PCR; the TCRdb copy retains only in-frame clones and omits some. The profile shows over 15,000 clones, roughly four fifths of them singletons. Here the sequenced sample was PBMCs, taken 14 days after transplant. The receptors stem from a human patient who received an intestinal transplant, so some T cells may come from the graft donor.

J is TRBJ2-1 and V is TRBV27, with D possibly called TRBD1 or TRBD2 (5 bases each). CDR3 length: 15 amino acids. The germline V gene has CDR1 MNHEY and CDR2 SMNVEV (reference sequence). Trimming cost V 3 bases and J 3 bases, with 12 bases left between them. The CDR3 nucleotides are TGTGCCAGCAGTTTGGCTTTGGGGGTCTACAATGAGCAGTTCTTC. Its protein is CASSLALGVYNEQFF.

The chain is built from TRBV11-2 and TRBJ2-1; 7 bases fit TRBD2. J was trimmed by 4 bases and V by 6 bases; bases with no gene match: 15. This CDR3 spans 17 amino acids. Germline V lookup: CDR1 SGHAT, CDR2 FQNNGV. This CDR3 is CASSGDSGGAPYNEQFF. In DNA, the CDR3 is TGTGCCAGCAGTGGGGACTCGGGAGGCGCGCCTTACAATGAGCAGTTCTTC.

The chain is built from TRBV21-1 and TRBJ1-1; the table's D gene call, TRBD1, was not cross checked with the DNA. TRBV21-1 is a pseudogene locus. This CDR3 spans 17 amino acids. CDR3: CASSTPRATTVNTEAFF. DNA for the CDR3: TGTGCCAGCAGCACCCCCAGGGCCACGACAGTGAACACTGAAGCTTTCTTT.

The chain uses TRBV30 and TRBJ2-2, with D tentatively TRBD1 (5 bases). V was clipped by 2 bases and J by 4 bases, with 14 bases between them. The length of the CDR3 is 15 residues. The V gene's germline CDR1 is GTSNPN and CDR2 SVGIG (reference sequence). CDR3: CAWSFRVLGTGELFF. CDR3 DNA sequence: TGTGCCTGGAGTTTCAGGGTGTTGGGCACCGGGGAGCTGTTTTTT.

The rearrangement uses TRBV9 and TRBJ2-7, with 8 bases matching TRBD2. Germline CDR1 and CDR2: SGDLS and YYNGEE. The CDR3 has 13 residues. The V segment lost 3 bases and the J segment 10 bases; nucleotides outside the gene matches: 9. CDR3 bases: TGTGCCAGCAGCGGAACCGGGACTAGACGCCAGTACTTC. Its translation is CASSGTGTRRQYF.